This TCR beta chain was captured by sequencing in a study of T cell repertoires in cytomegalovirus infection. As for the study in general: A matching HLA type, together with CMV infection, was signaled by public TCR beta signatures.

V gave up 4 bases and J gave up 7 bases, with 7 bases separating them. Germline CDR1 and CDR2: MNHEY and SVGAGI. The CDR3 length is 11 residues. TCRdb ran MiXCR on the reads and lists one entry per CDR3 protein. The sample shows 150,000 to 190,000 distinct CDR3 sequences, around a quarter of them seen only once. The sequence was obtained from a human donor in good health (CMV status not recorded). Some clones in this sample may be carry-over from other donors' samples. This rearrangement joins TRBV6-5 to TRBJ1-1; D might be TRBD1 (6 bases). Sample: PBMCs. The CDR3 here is CASSSTGEAFF. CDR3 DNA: TGTGCCAGCAGTTCGACAGGTGAAGCTTTCTTT.